Listed here are 8 T cell receptor beta chains from one sample, sequenced in a study of T cell responses to AZD1222 COVID-19 vaccine. Here immunoSEQ multiplex PCR was the method, and the copy in TCRdb shows in-frame clones only, minus some. The data show some 200,000 clones, more than 85% seen once. The sample in question was peripheral blood, obtained 28 days after the second AZD1222 dose. The receptors were gathered from an adult who received the AZD1222 COVID-19 vaccine.

J is TRBJ2-1 and V is TRBV3-1 (or the pseudogene TRBV3-2); 11 bases line up with TRBD2. Germline CDR1 and CDR2: LGHDT and YNNKEL (reference sequence). The V gene end was trimmed by 1 base and the J gene end by 8 bases; junction bases not matched to a gene: 16. This CDR3 comprises 19 residues. This CDR3 is CASSQAYTSGRIFMDEQFF. CDR3 DNA sequence: TGTGCCAGCAGCCAAGCCTATACTAGCGGGAGAATTTTTATGGATGAGCAGTTCTTC.

This clone was counted a single time. The gene calls are TRBV7-8 and TRBJ1-2; 8 bases align to TRBD1. The CDR3 length is 16 residues. Germline lookup yields CDR1 SGHVS and CDR2 FQNEAQ. V trimming: 5 bases; J trimming: 0 bases; junction bases outside the gene matches: 8. CDR3 region: CASSPTQGAPNYGYTF. For the CDR3, the DNA is TGTGCCAGCAGCCCAACCCAGGGGGCCCCTAACTATGGCTACACCTTC.

The CDR3 DNA is TGTGCCAGCAGCGTAGAGATCGTGGGGGGAGAGCAGTACTTC. Protein: CASSVEIVGGEQYF. The rearrangement joins TRBV9 to TRBJ2-7; D might be TRBD2 (6 bases). Between the trimmed V and J ends, which lost 0 bases and 7 bases, there was a span of 14 bases. Germline V CDR1 and CDR2: SGDLS, YYNGEE. This CDR3 contains 14 residues.

This chain joins TRBV25-1 and TRBJ2-1; 8 nucleotides line up with TRBD2. This CDR3 contains 14 residues. V trimming: 7 bases; J trimming: 6 bases; junction bases outside the gene matches: 8. Germline V gene lookup returns CDR1 MGHDK and CDR2 SYGVNS. The CDR3 region is CASTTGGRFNEQFF. CDR3 nucleotide sequence: TGTGCCAGCACTACGGGGGGGCGATTCAATGAGCAGTTCTTC.

This chain links TRBV28 with TRBJ1-4, with D possibly being TRBD1 (5 bases). From germline, CDR1 is MDHEN and CDR2 SYDVKM. The CDR3 runs 14 residues. Trimming left V 2 bases short and J 4 bases short, with 8 bases between. CDR3 region: CASSLPGINEKLFF. DNA for the CDR3: TGTGCCAGCAGTTTACCAGGGATTAATGAAAAACTGTTTTTT.

This chain connects TRBV5-4 to TRBJ2-7; no clear D gene. The V and J ends lost 1 base and 4 bases respectively, with 15 bases between them. Germline V gene sequence: CDR1 SGHNT, CDR2 YYREEE (reference sequence). CDR3 length: 15 amino acids. As DNA, the CDR3 is TGTGCCAGCAGCTTGAAGGGTCAGAGCTTGTACGAGCAGTACTTC. Protein: CASSLKGQSLYEQYF. Variable domain in full (rest from reference TRBV5-4 and TRBJ2-7): ETGVTQSPTHLIKTRGQQVTLRCSSQSGHNTVSWYQQALGQGPQFIFQYYREEENGRGNFPPRFSGLQFPNYSSELNVNALELDDSALYLCASSLKGQSLYEQYFGPGTRLTVT.

The DNA of the CDR3 is TGTGCCATCAGTGCAGGGGCCGATGAGACCCAGTACTTC. It translates to CAISAGADETQYF. The rearrangement links TRBV10-3 to TRBJ2-5; maybe TRBD1 (6 bases). Germline V CDR1 and CDR2: ENHRY, SYGVKD. V was pared by 4 bases and J by 5 bases, with 11 bases between. This CDR3 region has 13 residues.

The V and J genes are TRBV11-3 and TRBJ2-3; D is possibly TRBD1 (5 bases). Germline CDR1 reads SGHNT; CDR2 reads YENEEA. This CDR3 has 17 residues. V lost 0 bases and J 0 bases, leaving 13 bases between the germline ends. Here the CDR3 reads CASSLEGRSASTDTQYF. In DNA, the CDR3 is TGTGCCAGCAGCTTAGAGGGGCGGAGTGCTAGCACAGATACGCAGTATTTT. Together with reference TRBV11-3 and TRBJ2-3, the CDR3 gives the full variable domain: EAGVVQSPRYKIIEKKQPVAFWCNPISGHNTLYWYLQNLGQGPELLIRYENEEAVDDSQLPKDRFSAERLKGVDSTLKIQPAELGDSAVYLCASSLEGRSASTDTQYFGPGTRLTVL.